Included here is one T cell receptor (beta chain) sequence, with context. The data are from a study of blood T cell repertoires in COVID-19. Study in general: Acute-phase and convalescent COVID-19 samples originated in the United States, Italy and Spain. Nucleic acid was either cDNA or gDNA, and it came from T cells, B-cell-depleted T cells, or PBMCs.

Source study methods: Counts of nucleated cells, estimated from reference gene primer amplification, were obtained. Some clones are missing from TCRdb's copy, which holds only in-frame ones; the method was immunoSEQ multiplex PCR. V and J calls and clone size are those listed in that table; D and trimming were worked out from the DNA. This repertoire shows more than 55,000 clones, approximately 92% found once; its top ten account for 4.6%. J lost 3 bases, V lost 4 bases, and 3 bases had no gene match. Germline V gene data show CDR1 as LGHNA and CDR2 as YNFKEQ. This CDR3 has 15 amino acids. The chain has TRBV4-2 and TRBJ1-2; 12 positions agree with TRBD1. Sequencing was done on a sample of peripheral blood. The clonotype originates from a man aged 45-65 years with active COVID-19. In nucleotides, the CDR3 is TGTGCCAGCAGCCGGGACAGGGGGCCTGACTATGGCTACACCTTC. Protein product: CASSRDRGPDYGYTF.